This is a list of T cell receptor beta chains from one sample in a study of blood T cell repertoires in COVID-19. Repertoires were generated with immunoSEQ multiplex PCR, while TCRdb's copy carries only in-frame clones and drops some. Of about 310,000 clones in the sample, around 90% were seen once. The sequenced material came from peripheral blood. These receptors were obtained from a man aged 45 to 65 with active or convalescent COVID-19. The CDR3 runs from the conserved cysteine through the conserved F or W. D genes are given only for firm matches. Clone size appears in some rows only: once, few, many, or a class for an expanded clone.

clone_size	v_call	j_call	d_call	cdr3_aa	cdr3_nt
NA	TRBV28	TRBJ1-3	NA	CASSLRDTIYF	TGTGCCAGCAGTTTGAGGGACACCATATATTTT
NA	TRBV5-1	TRBJ1-1	TRBD1	CASSLQGANTEAFF	TGCGCCAGCAGCTTACAGGGGGCAAACACTGAAGCTTTCTTT
NA	TRBV29-1	TRBJ2-5	NA	CSALQGSETQYF	TGCAGCGCCCTTCAGGGGTCGGAGACCCAGTACTTC
NA	TRBV2	TRBJ2-3	NA	CASWAASTDTQYF	TGTGCCAGCTGGGCAGCTAGCACAGATACGCAGTATTTT
NA	TRBV7-3	TRBJ2-1	NA	CASSFNSDNEQFF	TGTGCCAGCAGCTTTAACTCCGACAATGAGCAGTTCTTC
NA	TRBV7-3	TRBJ2-3	TRBD1	CASSSGTGTDTQYF	TGTGCCAGCAGCTCCGGGACAGGCACAGATACGCAGTATTTT
NA	TRBV28	TRBJ1-2	TRBD1	CASSRGQDNYGYTF	TGTGCCAGCAGTAGAGGACAGGACAACTATGGCTACACCTTC
NA	TRBV5-1	TRBJ2-2	TRBD2	CASSLYAGEGGELFF	TGCGCCAGCAGCTTGTACGCGGGAGAGGGCGGGGAGCTGTTTTTT
NA	TRBV4-2	TRBJ1-6	TRBD1	CASSQEQGNSPLHF	TGTGCCAGCAGCCAAGAACAGGGGAATTCACCCCTCCACTTT
NA	TRBV3-1/TRBV3-2	TRBJ2-3	TRBD2	CASSRLAETSTDTQYF	TGTGCCAGCAGCCGACTAGCGGAGACTAGCACAGATACGCAGTATTTT
NA	TRBV5-1	TRBJ1-2	NA	CASSTRDNNYGYTF	TGCGCCAGCAGCACCCGGGACAATAACTATGGCTACACCTTC
NA	TRBV15	TRBJ2-4	NA	CATSRDRVQDIQYF	TGTGCCACCAGCAGAGACAGGGTTCAGGACATTCAGTACTTC
NA	TRBV28	TRBJ2-2	NA	CASALTRGSLDAGELFF	TGTGCCAGCGCCCTGACCAGGGGCTCCCTGGACGCCGGGGAGCTGTTTTTT
few	TRBV4-1	TRBJ2-7	TRBD1	CASSAGQGPTYEQYF	TGCGCCAGCAGCGCGGGACAGGGGCCTACCTACGAGCAGTACTTC
NA	TRBV2	TRBJ1-6	NA	CASTTGGGSPLHF	TGTGCCAGTACGACGGGGGGGGGCTCACCCCTCCACTTT
NA	TRBV7-9	TRBJ2-3	NA	CASSLISSPTDTQYF	TGTGCCAGCAGCTTAATCTCCTCCCCCACAGATACGCAGTATTTT
NA	TRBV5-1	TRBJ1-1	NA	CASSLFWGGNTEAFF	TGCGCCAGCAGCTTGTTTTGGGGCGGGAACACTGAAGCTTTCTTT
NA	TRBV27	TRBJ2-7	NA	CASRIPGRSTYEQYF	TGTGCCAGCCGTATCCCGGGTAGATCAACCTACGAGCAGTACTTC
NA	TRBV24-1	TRBJ1-2	TRBD1	CATSDIIRTGTGTLGYTF	TGTGCCACCAGTGACATTATCCGAACCGGGACAGGGACGTTGGGCTACACCTTC
NA	TRBV6-2/TRBV6-3	TRBJ2-5	NA	CASSYFRAGLYF	TGTGCCAGCAGTTACTTCCGGGCAGGGCTTTACTTC
NA	TRBV7-2	TRBJ2-1	NA	CASSLSSYNEQFF	TGTGCCAGCAGCCTCAGCTCCTACAATGAGCAGTTCTTC
NA	TRBV19	TRBJ1-2	NA	CASSSQAGVYGYTF	TGTGCCAGTAGTTCGCAGGCTGGTGTCTATGGCTACACCTTC
NA	TRBV10-3	TRBJ1-5	TRBD1	CAIGSDRGRNQPQHF	TGTGCCATCGGATCAGACAGGGGTCGTAATCAGCCCCAGCATTTT
once	TRBV29-1	TRBJ2-6	TRBD1	CSGTGTGISGANVLTF	TGCAGCGGAACCGGGACAGGGATCTCTGGGGCCAACGTCCTGACTTTC
few	TRBV3-1/TRBV3-2	TRBJ2-3	NA	CASSRRARGITDTQYF	TGTGCCAGCAGCCGACGAGCAAGGGGAATCACAGATACGCAGTATTTT
NA	TRBV6-9	TRBJ1-6	NA	CASSYSAGDNSPLHF	TGTGCCAGCAGTTATTCAGCGGGGGATAATTCACCCCTCCACTTT
NA	TRBV10-3	TRBJ1-1	NA	CAIMGGGNTEAFF	TGTGCCATCATGGGGGGAGGTAACACTGAAGCTTTCTTT
NA	TRBV5-5	TRBJ2-2	NA	CASSLVPIAAGGELFF	TGTGCCAGCAGCTTGGTTCCGATAGCCGCGGGCGGGGAGCTGTTTTTT
NA	TRBV19	TRBJ1-5	NA	CASTYRTAGSNQPQHF	TGTGCCAGTACATATAGAACGGCGGGAAGCAATCAGCCCCAGCATTTT
NA	TRBV5-4	TRBJ1-2	NA	CASSLKGVGGYTF	TGTGCCAGCAGCTTGAAAGGGGTTGGCGGCTACACCTTC
NA	TRBV28	TRBJ2-7	NA	CASSSGAISYEQYF	TGTGCCAGCAGTTCAGGTGCCATTTCCTACGAGCAGTACTTC
few	TRBV25-1	TRBJ2-6	TRBD1	CASSLGQSSGANVLTF	TGTGCCAGCAGTTTGGGACAGAGCTCTGGGGCCAACGTCCTGACTTTC
NA	TRBV10-2	TRBJ1-5	NA	CASSERQGNQPQHF	TGCGCCAGCAGTGAGCGGCAGGGGAATCAGCCCCAGCATTTT
NA	TRBV6-5	TRBJ2-2	TRBD2	CASRRSGMNTGELFF	TGTGCCAGCAGACGTAGCGGGATGAACACCGGGGAGCTGTTTTTT
NA	TRBV28	TRBJ2-1	NA	CASSPGGRGSNEQFF	TGTGCCAGCAGTCCTGGGGGGAGGGGGAGTAATGAGCAGTTCTTC
NA	TRBV3-1/TRBV3-2	TRBJ2-7	NA	CASSQEGAGEQYF	TGTGCCAGCAGCCAAGAGGGGGCAGGCGAGCAGTACTTC
few	TRBV28	TRBJ2-2	NA	CASTPYNGLDGELFF	TGTGCCAGCACCCCTTATAATGGGCTCGACGGGGAGCTGTTTTTT
NA	TRBV30	TRBJ1-2	TRBD1	CACSTGLDGYTF	TGTGCCTGTTCGACAGGGCTTGATGGCTACACCTTC
NA	TRBV5-1	TRBJ2-7	TRBD2	CASSFPLAGTYEQYF	TGCGCCAGCAGCTTCCCACTAGCGGGGACCTACGAGCAGTACTTC
NA	TRBV4-3	TRBJ1-1	NA	CASSQIDRHTEAFF	TGCGCCAGCAGCCAGATCGACAGGCACACTGAAGCTTTCTTT
once	TRBV2	TRBJ1-2	NA	CASSESGGAGYTF	TGTGCCAGCAGTGAAAGCGGGGGAGCTGGCTACACCTTC
NA	TRBV9	TRBJ1-2	TRBD1	CASSARGTGTYGYTF	TGTGCCAGCAGCGCCAGAGGGACAGGGACCTATGGCTACACCTTC
once	TRBV30	TRBJ1-1	NA	CAWSPVLNTEAFF	TGTGCCTGGAGCCCAGTTCTGAACACTGAAGCTTTCTTT
few	TRBV4-1	TRBJ1-1	TRBD1	CASSQGQGPNTEAFF	TGCGCCAGCAGCCAAGGACAGGGTCCGAACACTGAAGCTTTCTTT
NA	TRBV27	TRBJ1-2	NA	CASSSRTQGYTF	TGTGCCAGCAGTTCCAGGACTCAGGGCTACACCTTC
once	TRBV28	TRBJ2-3	TRBD2	CASSSILAGVTDTQYF	TGTGCCAGCAGTTCTATACTAGCGGGAGTCACAGATACGCAGTATTTT
few	TRBV5-6	TRBJ1-4	NA	CASSLLNRENEKLFF	TGTGCCAGCAGCTTGCTCAACAGGGAGAATGAAAAACTGTTTTTT
NA	TRBV7-9	TRBJ1-1	NA	CASSPGGAGDTEAFF	TGTGCCAGCAGCCCCGGCGGCGCGGGGGACACTGAAGCTTTCTTT
NA	TRBV29-1	TRBJ1-2	TRBD1	CSVDGQGPTYYGYTF	TGCAGCGTTGACGGACAGGGGCCGACTTACTATGGCTACACCTTC
NA	TRBV6-1	TRBJ2-1	NA	CASSAGTTSSYNEQFF	TGTGCCAGCAGTGCCGGGACGACTAGCTCCTACAATGAGCAGTTCTTC
NA	TRBV15	TRBJ1-2	TRBD1	CATSSRTGRVYGYTF	TGTGCCACCAGCAGCCGGACAGGGCGCGTCTATGGCTACACCTTC
NA	TRBV7-3	TRBJ2-3	NA	CASSPGWGADTQYF	TGTGCCAGCAGCCCCGGTTGGGGCGCAGATACGCAGTATTTT
NA	TRBV28	TRBJ1-5	NA	CASTFPSNQPQHF	TGTGCCAGCACCTTCCCCTCCAATCAGCCCCAGCATTTT